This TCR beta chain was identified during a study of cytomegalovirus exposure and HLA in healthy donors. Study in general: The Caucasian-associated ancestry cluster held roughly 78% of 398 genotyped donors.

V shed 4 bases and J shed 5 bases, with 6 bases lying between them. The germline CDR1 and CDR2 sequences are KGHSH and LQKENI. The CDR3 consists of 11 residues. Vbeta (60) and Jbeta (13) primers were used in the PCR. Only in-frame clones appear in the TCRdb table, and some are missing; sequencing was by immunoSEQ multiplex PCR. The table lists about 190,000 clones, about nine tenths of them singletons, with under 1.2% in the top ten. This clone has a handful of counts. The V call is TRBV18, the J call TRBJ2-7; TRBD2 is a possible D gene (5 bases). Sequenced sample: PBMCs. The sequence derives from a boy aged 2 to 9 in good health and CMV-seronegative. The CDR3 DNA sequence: TGTGCCAGCTCACGAGGGAACGAGCAGTACTTC. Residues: CASSRGNEQYF.